The source of this TCR beta chain is a study of blood T cell repertoires in COVID-19 (dated by TCRdb to 2019 to 2021). Study-level background: Samples covering the acute and convalescent phases of COVID-19 were provided by collaborators in the United States, Italy and Spain. The prospective study material was composed of cDNA or gDNA derived from T cells, B-cell-depleted T cells, or PBMCs. Subjects who had been exposed to COVID-19, were actively infected with it, or had recovered from it provided the deeply sampled blood TCRbeta repertoires that made up the dataset. The repertoires were released in a freely available public database meant as a resource for research on the immune response to SARS-CoV-2. Samples came from the ongoing ImmuneRACE study (first 160 participants) plus 1,254 subjects from 6 global collaborators. Nearly every sample came with metadata listing a de-identified subject ID, COVID-19 status, age in years and sex. HLA class I and class II types, where available, came from metadata supplied by the sample provider rather than from assay-based typing. Overall study outcomes, separate from this receptor: The amount of clinical and demographic metadata varied by source and participant and was provided uncurated.

Each collaborating institution followed its own protocols to collect whole blood in K2EDTA tubes. For TCRbeta analysis, collaborator samples were shipped as frozen whole blood, as isolated PBMCs, or as DNA extracted from either sample type. To note about this clone: This receptor's antigen is unknown. No base quality values were provided; no much bigger clone lies one nucleotide off.

The CDR3 sequence holds 14 residues, the cysteine and phenylalanine included. Just the 42-base CDR3 DNA is kept, in frame starting at base 1. TCRbeta CDR3 regions were amplified from genomic DNA by means of the immunoSEQ Assay, a bias-controlled multiplex PCR. In the paper's pipeline: Nucleated cell counts per sample were estimated from amplification of reference gene primers within the assay. To quantify the absolute abundance of each unique TCRbeta CDR3 rearrangement, sequence reads were collapsed and filtered. For each sample, productive Simpson clonality was calculated as the square root of Simpson's diversity index over productive rearrangements. The source is immuneACCESS, and TCRdb retained only in-frame sequences with V and J called. Part of the clones is not carried over; for the studies checked, unresolved V genes explain less than half of this, and the remainder is unexplained. D and trimming come from the DNA, and the V and J calls and clone size come from that table. The sample table contains about 140,000 clones; only one count was recorded for roughly 80% of them. The top ten clones comprise approximately 3.8% of the sample.

The V gene is TRBV21-1 and the J gene is TRBJ2-1; the DNA was not used to check the table's D call, TRBD2. TRBV21-1 is annotated as a pseudogene. Sequencing used peripheral blood. The TCR sequence derives from a woman in her fifties or sixties with acute or convalescent COVID-19. The CDR3 loop reads CASKRGDPNNEQFF. In nucleotide form, the sequence is TGTGCCAGCAAACGGGGGGACCCAAACAATGAGCAGTTCTTC.